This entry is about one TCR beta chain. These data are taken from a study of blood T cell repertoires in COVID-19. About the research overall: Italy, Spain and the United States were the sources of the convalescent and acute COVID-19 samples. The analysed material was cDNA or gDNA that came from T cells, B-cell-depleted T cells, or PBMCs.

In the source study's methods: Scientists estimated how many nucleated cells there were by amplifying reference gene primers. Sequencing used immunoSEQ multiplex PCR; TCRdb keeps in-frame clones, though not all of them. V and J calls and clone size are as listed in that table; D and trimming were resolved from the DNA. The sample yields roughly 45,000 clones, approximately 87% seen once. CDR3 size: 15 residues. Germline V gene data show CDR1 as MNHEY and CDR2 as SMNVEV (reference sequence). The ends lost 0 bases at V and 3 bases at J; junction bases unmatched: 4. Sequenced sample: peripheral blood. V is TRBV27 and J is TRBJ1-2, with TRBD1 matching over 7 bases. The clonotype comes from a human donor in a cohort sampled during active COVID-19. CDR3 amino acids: CASSLSDRGHYGYTF. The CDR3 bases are TGTGCCAGCAGTTTATCCGATAGGGGGCACTATGGCTACACCTTC.